Here is one T cell receptor (beta chain) with its context. Its specificity is not known. The record originates from a study of type 1 and type 2 diabetes patients. Study as a whole: Magnetic bead positive selection isolated CD4+ or CD8+ T cells from PBMCs.

V lost 5 bases, J lost 0 bases, and 6 bases stayed unmatched. The CDR3 is made up of 14 amino acids. CDR1 is DFQATT and CDR2 is SNEGSKA in the germline V gene (reference sequence). Genomic DNA was the PCR template. Multiplex PCR with 30 forward and 13 reverse primers amplified the TCR beta CDR3. TCRdb reprocessed the multiplex PCR reads via MiXCR and lists one record per CDR3 protein. The table shows approximately 260,000 distinct CDR3 sequences, with roughly 50% occurring only once. Findings and limits, study-wide: Some expanded clones seen only in T1D might occur in additional T2D or control samples. Type 2 diabetes patients had few highly-expanded CD4+ clones, median one. Both CD4+ and CD8+ type 2 diabetes repertoires showed significantly higher diversity than type 1.

The source material was peripheral blood mononuclear cells (PBMCs). This clonotype was sampled from a man aged 18 to 30 with type 2 diabetes. The chain couples TRBV20-1 to TRBJ2-7; 8 nucleotides match TRBD1. CDR3 protein: CSAYSGQDSYEQYF. CDR3 nucleotides: TGCAGTGCTTACTCGGGACAGGACTCCTACGAGCAGTACTTC.